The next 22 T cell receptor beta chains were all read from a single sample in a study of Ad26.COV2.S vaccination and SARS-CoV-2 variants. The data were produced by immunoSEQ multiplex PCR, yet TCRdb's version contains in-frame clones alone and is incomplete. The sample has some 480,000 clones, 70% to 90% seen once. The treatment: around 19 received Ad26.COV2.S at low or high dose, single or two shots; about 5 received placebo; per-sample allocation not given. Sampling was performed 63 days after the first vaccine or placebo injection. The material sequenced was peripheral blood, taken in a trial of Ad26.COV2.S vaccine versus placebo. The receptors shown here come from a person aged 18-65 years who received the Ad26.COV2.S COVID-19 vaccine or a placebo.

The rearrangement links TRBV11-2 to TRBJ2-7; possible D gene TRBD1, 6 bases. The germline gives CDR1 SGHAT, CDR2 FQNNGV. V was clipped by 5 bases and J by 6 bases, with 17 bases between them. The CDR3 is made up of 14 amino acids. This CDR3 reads CASSPRWQGSEQYF. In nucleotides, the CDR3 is TGTGCCAGCAGCCCCCGGTGGCAGGGGAGCGAGCAGTACTTC.

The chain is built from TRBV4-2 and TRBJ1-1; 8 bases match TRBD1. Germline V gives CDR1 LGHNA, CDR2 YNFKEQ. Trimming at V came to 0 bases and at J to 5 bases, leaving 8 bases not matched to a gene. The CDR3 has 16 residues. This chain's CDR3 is CASSQEGQALVTEAFF. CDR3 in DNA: TGTGCCAGCAGCCAAGAGGGACAGGCCCTTGTTACTGAAGCTTTCTTT.

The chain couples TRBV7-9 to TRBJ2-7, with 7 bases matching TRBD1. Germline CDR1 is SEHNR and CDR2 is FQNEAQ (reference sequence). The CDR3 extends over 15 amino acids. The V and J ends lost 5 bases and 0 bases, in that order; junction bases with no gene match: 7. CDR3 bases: TGTGCCAGCAGCAGAGCCGGGACAGCCTCCTACGAGCAGTACTTC. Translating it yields CASSRAGTASYEQYF.

The CDR3 region has the DNA TGTGCCAGCAGCCAATTGGGTCAGCCCCAGCATTTT. Amino acids: CASSQLGQPQHF. The V gene is TRBV3-1 (or the pseudogene TRBV3-2), the J gene TRBJ1-5; no clear D. Germline V CDR1 and CDR2: LGHDT, YNNKEL (reference sequence). This CDR3 comprises 12 residues. The ends were cut back, 2 bases at V and 6 bases at J, with 5 bases in the middle.

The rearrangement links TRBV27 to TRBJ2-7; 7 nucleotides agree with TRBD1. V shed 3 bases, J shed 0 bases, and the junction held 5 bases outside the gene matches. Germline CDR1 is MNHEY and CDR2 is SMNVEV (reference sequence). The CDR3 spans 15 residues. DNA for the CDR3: TGTGCCAGCAGTTTTCGAGACAGGGACTCCTACGAGCAGTACTTC. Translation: CASSFRDRDSYEQYF.

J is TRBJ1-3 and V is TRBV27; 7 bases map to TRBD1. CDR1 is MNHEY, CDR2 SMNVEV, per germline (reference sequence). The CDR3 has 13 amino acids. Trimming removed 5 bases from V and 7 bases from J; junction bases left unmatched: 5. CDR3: CASSPRGRNTIYF. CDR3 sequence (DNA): TGTGCCAGCAGTCCTAGGGGGCGTAACACCATATATTTT.

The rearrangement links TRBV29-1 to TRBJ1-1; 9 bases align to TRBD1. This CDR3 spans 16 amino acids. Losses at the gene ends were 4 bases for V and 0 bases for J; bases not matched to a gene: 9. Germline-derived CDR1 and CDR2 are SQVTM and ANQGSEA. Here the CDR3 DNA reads TGCAGCGTTGTCGGTAGCGGGACAGGGATGAACACTGAAGCTTTCTTT. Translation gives CSVVGSGTGMNTEAFF.

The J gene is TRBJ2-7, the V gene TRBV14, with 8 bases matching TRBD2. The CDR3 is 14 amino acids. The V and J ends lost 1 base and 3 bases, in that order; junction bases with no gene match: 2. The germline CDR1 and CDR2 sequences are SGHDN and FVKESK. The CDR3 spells CASSQGLASYEQYF. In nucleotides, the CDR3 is TGTGCCAGCAGCCAAGGACTAGCGAGCTACGAGCAGTACTTC.

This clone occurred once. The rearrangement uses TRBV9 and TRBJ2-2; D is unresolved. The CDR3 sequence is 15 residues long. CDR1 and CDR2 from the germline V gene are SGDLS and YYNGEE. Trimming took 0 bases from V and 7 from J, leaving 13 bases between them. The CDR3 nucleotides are TGTGCCAGCAGCGTAGATTGGCTAGTGGGCGGGGAGCTGTTTTTT. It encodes CASSVDWLVGGELFF.

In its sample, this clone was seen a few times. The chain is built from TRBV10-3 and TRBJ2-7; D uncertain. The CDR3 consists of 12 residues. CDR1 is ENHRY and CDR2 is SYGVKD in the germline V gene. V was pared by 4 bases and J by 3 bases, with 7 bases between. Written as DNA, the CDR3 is TGTGCCATCAGTGGTACCAGCTACGAGCAGTACTTC. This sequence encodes CAISGTSYEQYF.

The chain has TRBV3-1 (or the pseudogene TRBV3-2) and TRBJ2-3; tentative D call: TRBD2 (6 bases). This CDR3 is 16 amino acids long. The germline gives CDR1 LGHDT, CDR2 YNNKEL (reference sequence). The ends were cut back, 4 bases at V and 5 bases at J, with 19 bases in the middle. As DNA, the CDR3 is TGTGCCAGCAGCCCCATTAACGGGGGTCCCCGAGATACGCAGTATTTT. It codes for CASSPINGGPRDTQYF.

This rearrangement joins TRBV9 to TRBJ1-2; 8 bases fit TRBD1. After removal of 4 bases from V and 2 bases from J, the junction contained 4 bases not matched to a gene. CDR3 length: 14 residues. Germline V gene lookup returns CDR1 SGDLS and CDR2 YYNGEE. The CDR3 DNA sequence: TGTGCCAGCAGCAGGGACAGGAGCAACTATGGCTACACCTTC. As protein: CASSRDRSNYGYTF.

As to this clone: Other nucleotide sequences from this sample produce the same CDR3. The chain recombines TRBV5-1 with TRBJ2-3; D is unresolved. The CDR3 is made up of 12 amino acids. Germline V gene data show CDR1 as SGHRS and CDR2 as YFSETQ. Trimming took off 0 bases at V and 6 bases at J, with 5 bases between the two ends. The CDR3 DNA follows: TGCGCCAGCAGCTTGGGGGCGGATACGCAGTATTTT. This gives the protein CASSLGADTQYF.

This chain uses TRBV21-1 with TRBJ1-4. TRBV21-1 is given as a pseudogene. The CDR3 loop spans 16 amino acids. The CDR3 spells CASSKARNPLLEKLFF. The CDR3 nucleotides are TGTGCCAGCAGCAAAGCACGGAATCCCCTTCTAGAAAAACTGTTTTTT.

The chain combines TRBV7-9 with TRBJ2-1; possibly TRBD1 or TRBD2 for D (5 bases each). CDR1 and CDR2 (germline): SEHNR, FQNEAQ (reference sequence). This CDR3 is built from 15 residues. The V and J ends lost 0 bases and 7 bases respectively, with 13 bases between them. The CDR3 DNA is TGTGCCAGCAGCTTAGCGCGTGGGACCGCTAATGAGCAGTTCTTC. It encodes CASSLARGTANEQFF.

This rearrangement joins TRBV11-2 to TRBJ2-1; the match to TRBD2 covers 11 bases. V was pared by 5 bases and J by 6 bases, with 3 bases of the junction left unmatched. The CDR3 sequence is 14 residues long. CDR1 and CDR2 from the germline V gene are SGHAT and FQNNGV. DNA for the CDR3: TGTGCCAGCAGCCTTAGCGGGAGGGCCAATGAGCAGTTCTTC. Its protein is CASSLSGRANEQFF. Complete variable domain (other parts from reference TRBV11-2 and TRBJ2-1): EAGVAQSPRYKIIEKRQSVAFWCNPISGHATLYWYQQILGQGPKLLIQFQNNGVVDDSQLPKDRFSAERLKGVDSTLKIQPAKLEDSAVYLCASSLSGRANEQFFGPGTRLTVL.

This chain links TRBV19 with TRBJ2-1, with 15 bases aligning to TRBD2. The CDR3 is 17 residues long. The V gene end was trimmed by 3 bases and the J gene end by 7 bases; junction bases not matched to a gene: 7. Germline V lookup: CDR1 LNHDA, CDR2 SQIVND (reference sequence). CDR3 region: CASSIRTSGRALNEQFF. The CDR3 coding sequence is TGTGCCAGTAGTATTCGGACTAGCGGGAGGGCCCTGAATGAGCAGTTCTTC.

The CDR3 coding sequence is TGTGCCAGCAGCTTAATCGGCTCCCAGAGTTCTGGGGCCAACGTCCTGACTTTC. This codes for CASSLIGSQSSGANVLTF. The chain recombines TRBV7-2 with TRBJ2-6; unclear D gene. The CDR3 sequence is 18 residues long. The germline gives CDR1 SGHTA, CDR2 FQGNSA. V shed 2 bases and J shed 1 base, with 15 bases lying between them.

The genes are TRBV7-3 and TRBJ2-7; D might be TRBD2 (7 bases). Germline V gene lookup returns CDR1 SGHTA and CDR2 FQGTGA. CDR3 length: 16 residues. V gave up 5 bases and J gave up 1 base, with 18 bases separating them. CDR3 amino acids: CASSPPAGAGSYEQYF. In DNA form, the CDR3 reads TGTGCCAGCAGCCCCCCGGCGGGGGCGGGGTCCTACGAGCAGTACTTC.

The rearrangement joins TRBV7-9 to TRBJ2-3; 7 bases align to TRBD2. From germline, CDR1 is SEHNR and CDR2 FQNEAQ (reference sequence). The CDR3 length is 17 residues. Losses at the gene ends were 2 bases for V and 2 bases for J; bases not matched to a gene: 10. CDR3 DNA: TGTGCCAGCAGCTTATGGAGACGGGGAGGGGACACAGATACGCAGTATTTT. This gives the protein CASSLWRRGGDTDTQYF.

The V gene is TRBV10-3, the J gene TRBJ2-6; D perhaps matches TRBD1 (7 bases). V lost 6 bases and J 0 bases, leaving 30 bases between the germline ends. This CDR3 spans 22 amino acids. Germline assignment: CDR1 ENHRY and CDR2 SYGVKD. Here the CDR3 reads CAISRGTVFSRTPVSGANVLTF. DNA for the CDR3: TGTGCCATCAGCCGCGGGACAGTATTTTCTCGGACCCCCGTCTCTGGGGCCAACGTCCTGACTTTC.

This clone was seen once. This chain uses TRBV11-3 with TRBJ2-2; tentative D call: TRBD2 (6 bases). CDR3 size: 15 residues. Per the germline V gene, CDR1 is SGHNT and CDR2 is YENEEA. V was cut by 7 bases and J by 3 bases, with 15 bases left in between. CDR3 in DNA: TGTGCCAGCAAAAAGGGAGGACCCCACACCGGGGAGCTGTTTTTT. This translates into CASKKGGPHTGELFF.